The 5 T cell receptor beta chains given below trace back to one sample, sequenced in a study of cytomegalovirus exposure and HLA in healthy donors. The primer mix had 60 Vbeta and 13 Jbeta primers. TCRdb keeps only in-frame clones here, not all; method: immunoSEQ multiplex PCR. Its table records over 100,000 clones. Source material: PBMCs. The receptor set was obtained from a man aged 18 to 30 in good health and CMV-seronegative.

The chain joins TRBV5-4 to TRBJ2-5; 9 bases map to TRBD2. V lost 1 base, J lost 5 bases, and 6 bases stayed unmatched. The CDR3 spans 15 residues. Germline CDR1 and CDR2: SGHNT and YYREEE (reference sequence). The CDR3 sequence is CASSLLAGKGETQYF. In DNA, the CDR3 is TGTGCCAGCAGCTTGCTAGCGGGGAAGGGGGAGACCCAGTACTTC.

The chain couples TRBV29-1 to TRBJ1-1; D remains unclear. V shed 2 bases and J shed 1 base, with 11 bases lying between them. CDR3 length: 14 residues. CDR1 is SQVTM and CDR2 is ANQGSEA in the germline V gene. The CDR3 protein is CSVENWAENTEAFF. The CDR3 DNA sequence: TGCAGCGTTGAAAATTGGGCCGAGAACACTGAAGCTTTCTTT. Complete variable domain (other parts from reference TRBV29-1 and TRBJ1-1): SAVISQKPSRDICQRGTSLTIQCQVDSQVTMMFWYRQQPGQSLTLIATANQGSEATYESGFVIDKFPISRPNLTFSTLTVSNMSPEDSSIYLCSVENWAENTEAFFGQGTRLTVV.

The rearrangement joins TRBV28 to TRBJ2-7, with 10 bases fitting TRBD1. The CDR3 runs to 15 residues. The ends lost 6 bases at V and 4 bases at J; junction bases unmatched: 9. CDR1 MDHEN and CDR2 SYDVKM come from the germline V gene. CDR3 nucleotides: TGTGCCAGCAGACTGCCGGGGACAGGGGCATACGAGCAGTACTTC. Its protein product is CASRLPGTGAYEQYF.

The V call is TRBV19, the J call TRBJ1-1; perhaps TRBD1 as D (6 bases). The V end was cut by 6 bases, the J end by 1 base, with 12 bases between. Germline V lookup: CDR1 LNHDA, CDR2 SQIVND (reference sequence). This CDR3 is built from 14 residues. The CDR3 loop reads CASSLMTGNTEAFF. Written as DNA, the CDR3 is TGTGCCAGTAGCCTTATGACAGGGAACACTGAAGCTTTCTTT.

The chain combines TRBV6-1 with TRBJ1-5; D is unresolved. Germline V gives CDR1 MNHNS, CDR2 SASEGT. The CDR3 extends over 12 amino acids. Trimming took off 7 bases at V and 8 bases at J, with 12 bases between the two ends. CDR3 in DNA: TGTGCCAGCAAACTGGTGGTGGAGCCCCAGCATTTT. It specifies CASKLVVEPQHF.